The 27 T cell receptor beta chains below come from one sample, sequenced in a study of Graves' ophthalmopathy and Graves' hyperthyroidism. Scientists amplified the TCR beta CDR3 regions from RNA transcripts. In the first round, RT-PCR was carried out with HTBI primers, and a multiplex PCR formed the second round. TCRdb analysed the multiplex PCR reads with MiXCR anew, one entry per CDR3 protein. This sample has under 200,000 distinct CDR3 sequences, with about 40% found just once. The sequenced material came from peripheral blood. All receptors come from a woman between 40 and 50 years old with Graves' ophthalmopathy.

The chain links TRBV6-2 or TRBV6-3 to TRBJ2-5; 9 bases agree with TRBD2. V shed 0 bases, J shed 4 bases, and the junction held 6 bases outside the gene matches. CDR1 is MNHEY and CDR2 is SVGEGT in the germline V gene. This CDR3 spans 16 amino acids. CDR3 amino acids: CASSYSAGGSGETQYF. The CDR3 region has the DNA TGTGCCAGCAGTTACTCGGCGGGAGGGTCAGGAGAGACCCAGTACTTC.

In its sample, this clonotype was seen many times. V usage is TRBV20-1 and J usage is TRBJ1-2; D might be TRBD1 (6 bases). The CDR3 is made up of 13 amino acids. Germline lookup yields CDR1 DFQATT and CDR2 SNEGSKA (reference sequence). V dropped 2 bases and J dropped 6 bases, with 13 bases sitting between them. Written as DNA, the CDR3 is TGCAGTGCTAGAACCAAAACAGGGCATGGCTACACCTTC. Protein: CSARTKTGHGYTF.

This clonotype was recorded at least ten times. The chain has TRBV28 and TRBJ2-7; D unresolved. Trimming stripped 4 bases from V and 4 bases from J, with 11 bases between. The CDR3 length is 13 residues. The germline gives CDR1 MDHEN, CDR2 SYDVKM. The CDR3 region is CASSSSTLYEQYF. In nucleotides, the CDR3 is TGTGCCAGCAGTTCGTCGACGCTGTACGAGCAGTACTTC.

This clonotype was detected ten times or more. The rearrangement joins TRBV28 to TRBJ2-7; weak D call: TRBD1 (6 bases). There are 11 residues in the CDR3. Germline V CDR1 and CDR2: MDHEN, SYDVKM. V dropped 7 bases and J dropped 4 bases, with 8 bases sitting between them. The CDR3 sequence: CASNDRYEQYF. For the CDR3, the DNA is TGTGCCAGCAACGACAGGTACGAGCAGTACTTC.

The chain has TRBV6-2 or TRBV6-3 and TRBJ2-7; a weak D match, TRBD2 (6 bases). The CDR3 length is 14 residues. Germline CDR1 and CDR2: MNHEY and SVGEGT. The V and J ends lost 7 bases and 2 bases respectively, with 15 bases between them. CDR3 in amino acids: CASNKGLAPYEQYF. CDR3 nucleotide sequence: TGTGCCAGCAACAAGGGGCTAGCGCCCTACGAGCAGTACTTC.

J is TRBJ2-7 and V is TRBV12-3 or TRBV12-4; no firm D call. CDR3 length: 10 amino acids. V shed 7 bases and J shed 3 bases, with 4 bases lying between them. The CDR3 region has the DNA TGTGCCAGCAAAAGCTACGAGCAGTACTTC. It is translated as CASKSYEQYF.

This clonotype was counted many times. This chain connects TRBV28 to TRBJ1-1; TRBD1 matches at 10 bases. Unmatched junction bases numbered 2, after V lost 7 bases and J lost 9 bases. Germline values: CDR1 MDHEN, CDR2 SYDVKM. The CDR3 is made up of 11 amino acids. The CDR3 nucleotides are TGTGCCAGCATTGACAGGGGGCAAGCTTTCTTT. Encoded protein: CASIDRGQAFF.

This clonotype has a count of ten or more. This rearrangement joins TRBV12-3 or TRBV12-4 to TRBJ2-4, with D perhaps being TRBD1 or TRBD2 (5 bases each). V was shortened by 3 bases and J by 2 bases, with 11 bases between the two germline ends. This CDR3 is built from 15 residues. CDR3 sequence reads: CASSLGETSKNIQYF. CDR3 nucleotide sequence: TGTGCCAGCAGTTTGGGGGAGACCTCCAAAAACATTCAGTACTTC.

This clonotype has only one observation. The V and J genes are TRBV19 and TRBJ2-7; 7 nucleotides match TRBD2. The CDR3 is 13 amino acids. V shed 6 bases and J 7 bases; nucleotides not matched to a gene: 9. The V gene's germline CDR1 is LNHDA and CDR2 SQIVND (reference sequence). In DNA, the CDR3 is TGTGCCAGTAGCGCCCTGACTAGCCGGGAGCAGTACTTC. Residues: CASSALTSREQYF.

The rearrangement links TRBV28 to TRBJ2-7, with a weak D call TRBD2 (6 bases). With 5 bases removed from V and 4 bases from J, the gap between germline ends came to 18 bases. The CDR3 runs to 15 residues. CDR1 is MDHEN and CDR2 is SYDVKM in the germline V gene. CDR3 protein: CASSPRLVLGYEQYF. DNA for the CDR3: TGTGCCAGCAGTCCCCGACTAGTTTTGGGATACGAGCAGTACTTC.

The CDR3 nucleotides are TGTGCCAGCATCGGCCGACAGGGAGCCTCCTACGAGCAGTACTTC. Translated: CASIGRQGASYEQYF. The chain joins TRBV6-1 to TRBJ2-7; 7 bases line up with TRBD1. J lost 0 bases, V lost 7 bases, and 9 bases had no gene match. The CDR3 loop spans 15 amino acids. Germline V gene data show CDR1 as MNHNS and CDR2 as SASEGT.

This clonotype was counted at least ten times. This chain connects TRBV2 to TRBJ1-2; D perhaps matches TRBD1 (5 bases). The V end was cut by 8 bases, the J end by 4 bases, with 11 bases between. This CDR3 spans 12 amino acids. Per germline, CDR1 SNHLY and CDR2 FYNNEI. The CDR3 bases are TGTGCCAGCCAGGCTGACAGCTATGGCTACACCTTC. Translation gives CASQADSYGYTF. Full variable domain (missing parts from reference TRBV2 and TRBJ1-2): EPEVTQTPSHQVTQMGQEVILRCVPISNHLYFYWYRQILGQKVEFLVSFYNNEISEKSEIFDDQFSVERPDGSNFTLKIRSTKLEDSAMYFCASQADSYGYTFGSGTRLTVV.

This clonotype occurred many times. The chain joins TRBV5-1 to TRBJ2-5; D is possibly TRBD2 (6 bases). Per the germline V gene, CDR1 is SGHRS and CDR2 is YFSETQ. Deletions cut 4 bases from V and 0 bases from J, with 10 bases between. The length of the CDR3 is 14 residues. CDR3 amino acids: CASSPGDYQETQYF. The CDR3 DNA reads TGCGCCAGCAGCCCGGGGGACTACCAAGAGACCCAGTACTTC.

This rearrangement joins TRBV4-2 to TRBJ1-1; no reliable D call. The germline gives CDR1 LGHNA, CDR2 YNFKEQ. The V end was cut by 4 bases, the J end by 8 bases, with 11 bases between. CDR3 length: 12 residues. CDR3 nucleotide sequence: TGTGCCAGCAGCCCGGGGTTTCTGGAAGCTTTCTTT. Translation gives CASSPGFLEAFF.

This clonotype was counted ten times or more. This rearrangement joins TRBV11-2 to TRBJ2-5; maybe TRBD1 (6 bases). CDR1 is SGHAT and CDR2 is FQNNGV in the germline V gene. Trimming stripped 3 bases from V and 2 bases from J, with 7 bases between. This CDR3 spans 13 amino acids. CDR3 bases: TGTGCCAGCAGCTTCGGGACACAAGAGACCCAGTACTTC. This encodes CASSFGTQETQYF.

This clonotype showed up many times. V usage is TRBV12-3 or TRBV12-4 and J usage is TRBJ2-2; D tentatively fits TRBD1 or TRBD2 (7 bases each). The CDR3 is 14 residues long. V was clipped by 6 bases and J by 4 bases, with 12 bases between them. CDR3 in amino acids: CASRVRGGTGELFF. In DNA form, the CDR3 reads TGTGCCAGCAGGGTCAGGGGGGGCACCGGGGAGCTGTTTTTT.

The V call is TRBV7-9, the J call TRBJ2-7; D is possibly TRBD2 (5 bases). CDR3 length: 15 residues. Germline loops: CDR1 SEHNR, CDR2 FQNEAQ (reference sequence). V lost 5 bases, J lost 2 bases, and 16 bases lay in between. CDR3 amino acids: CASSRGTAVTYEQYF. The CDR3 nucleotides are TGTGCCAGCAGCCGAGGTACAGCGGTTACCTACGAGCAGTACTTC.

This clonotype appeared once. The chain combines TRBV30 with TRBJ2-5, with a possible D match to TRBD2 (6 bases). CDR1 and CDR2 from the germline V gene are GTSNPN and SVGIG (reference sequence). The CDR3 spans 12 residues. V lost 1 base to trimming and J lost 5 bases, with 8 bases between them. The CDR3 reads CAWSAGLETQYF. The DNA for the CDR3 is TGTGCCTGGAGTGCGGGACTGGAGACCCAGTACTTC.

In this sample, this clonotype turned up many times. The rearrangement uses TRBV9 and TRBJ2-4; D uncertain. Germline-derived CDR1 and CDR2 are SGDLS and YYNGEE. Trimming removed 0 bases from V and 4 bases from J, with 5 bases in between. The CDR3 runs to 13 residues. CDR3: CASSVEEKNIQYF. As DNA, the CDR3 is TGTGCCAGCAGCGTAGAAGAGAAAAACATTCAGTACTTC.

This clonotype has at least ten counts. CDR3 amino acids: CATAWGQGNTEAFF. The CDR3 DNA follows: TGTGCCACAGCTTGGGGACAGGGGAACACTGAAGCTTTCTTT. The chain combines TRBV5-5 with TRBJ1-1; 9 bases line up with TRBD1. CDR1 is SGHKS and CDR2 is YYEKEE in the germline V gene (reference sequence). The CDR3 is made up of 14 amino acids. The trim removed 9 bases at V and 1 base at J, leaving 7 bases unmatched.

The chain links TRBV12-3 or TRBV12-4 to TRBJ2-5; unclear D gene. This CDR3 comprises 11 residues. Trimming pared 5 bases from V and 3 bases from J, leaving 4 bases between. CDR3 region: CASSIKETQYF. The CDR3 DNA sequence: TGTGCCAGCAGTATTAAAGAGACCCAGTACTTC.

This clonotype was observed at least ten times. The chain combines TRBV12-3 or TRBV12-4 with TRBJ2-5, with TRBD2 identical over 13 bases. CDR3 size: 16 residues. V lost 3 bases, J lost 5 bases, and 6 bases stayed unmatched. CDR3 nucleotide sequence: TGTGCCAGCAGTTTCAGGACTAGCGGGGGAACCGAGACCCAGTACTTC. Protein: CASSFRTSGGTETQYF.

This clonotype was seen only a few times. The DNA of the CDR3 is TGTGCCAGCAGGGGGACAGCGCCCTACGAGCAGTACTTC. Its protein is CASRGTAPYEQYF. The V and J genes are TRBV12-3 or TRBV12-4 and TRBJ2-7; 7 positions match TRBD1. The V segment lost 6 bases and the J segment 2 bases; nucleotides outside the gene matches: 4. The CDR3 contains 13 residues.

The V gene is TRBV12-3 or TRBV12-4, the J gene TRBJ2-7; TRBD2 matches 10 bases. The V gene end was trimmed by 8 bases and the J gene end by 3 bases; junction bases not matched to a gene: 1. The CDR3 loop spans 12 amino acids. The CDR3 spells CASVAGGYEQYF. The CDR3 nucleotides read TGTGCCAGCGTAGCGGGAGGCTACGAGCAGTACTTC.

This clonotype was counted at least ten times. The chain couples TRBV4-3 to TRBJ1-2; a possible D gene is TRBD1 (6 bases). V dropped 0 bases and J dropped 7 bases, with 18 bases sitting between them. CDR3 size: 16 residues. Per germline, CDR1 LGHNA and CDR2 YSLEER. The CDR3 loop reads CASSQDQRGGRIGYTF. The CDR3 DNA reads as TGCGCCAGCAGCCAAGATCAGAGGGGGGGGCGCATTGGCTACACCTTC.

CDR3 nucleotide sequence: TGTGCCAGCAGTCCGACAGGGGGCAAGAACGAGCAGTACTTC. This translates into CASSPTGGKNEQYF. The V gene is TRBV12-3 or TRBV12-4, the J gene TRBJ2-7; 10 nucleotides align to TRBD1. The CDR3 length is 14 residues. V was clipped by 5 bases and J by 5 bases; unmatched bases: 6.

This clonotype was counted at least ten times. This chain connects TRBV6-1 to TRBJ1-5; TRBD1 matches at 7 bases. The V and J ends lost 4 bases and 0 bases, in that order; junction bases with no gene match: 9. This CDR3 comprises 17 residues. Germline V gene sequence: CDR1 MNHNS, CDR2 SASEGT. CDR3 DNA: TGTGCCAGCAGTGCAGAAATGGGACAGTCTAGCAATCAGCCCCAGCATTTT. It yields the protein CASSAEMGQSSNQPQHF.